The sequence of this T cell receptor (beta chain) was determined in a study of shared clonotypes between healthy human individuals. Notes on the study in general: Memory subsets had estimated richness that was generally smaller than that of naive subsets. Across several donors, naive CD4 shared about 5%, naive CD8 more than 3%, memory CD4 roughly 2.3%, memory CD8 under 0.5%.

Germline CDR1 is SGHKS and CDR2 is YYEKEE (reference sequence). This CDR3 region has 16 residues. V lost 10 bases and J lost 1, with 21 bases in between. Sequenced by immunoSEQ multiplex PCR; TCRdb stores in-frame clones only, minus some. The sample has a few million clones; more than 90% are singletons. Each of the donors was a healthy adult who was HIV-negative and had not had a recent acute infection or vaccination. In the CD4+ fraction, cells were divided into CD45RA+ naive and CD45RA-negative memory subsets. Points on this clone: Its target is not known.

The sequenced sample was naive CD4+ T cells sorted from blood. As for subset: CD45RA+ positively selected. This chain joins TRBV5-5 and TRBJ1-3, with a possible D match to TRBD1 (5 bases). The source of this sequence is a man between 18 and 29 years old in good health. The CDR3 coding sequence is TGTGCCCCACGGGGACCAGGCACGGCGTCTGGAAACACCATATATTTT. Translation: CAPRGPGTASGNTIYF.